The rows below give T cell receptor beta chains drawn from one sample of a study of blood T cell repertoires in COVID-19. TCRdb's copy holds only in-frame clones and misses some; the assay was immunoSEQ multiplex PCR. Here the sample spans 250,000 to 300,000 clones, around 81% being singletons. The sample taken for sequencing was peripheral blood. The source is a woman aged 60 to 75 with active or convalescent COVID-19. Both conserved end residues are part of each CDR3. D genes are given only for firm matches. The listing skips clone size in some rows; elsewhere it reads once, few, many or a size class.

cdr3_nt cdr3_aa j_call clone_size v_call d_call
TGTGCCAGCAGCCAAGATCTAACTAGCGGGGCGACAGATACGCAGTATTTT CASSQDLTSGATDTQYF TRBJ2-3 - TRBV3-1/TRBV3-2 TRBD2
TGTGCCAGCAGCCAGTGGGCCCCAGGCAACGTCCTGACTTTC CASSQWAPGNVLTF TRBJ2-6 - TRBV5-8 -
TGTGCCAGCAGCATAGACAGGGGGCGAGGAAACACCATATATTTT CASSIDRGRGNTIYF TRBJ1-3 - TRBV11-2 TRBD1
TGTGCCAGCAGCTTAGTGCCCCTCGGGCGGGGGGGGGACAATGAGCAGTTCTTC CASSLVPLGRGGDNEQFF TRBJ2-1 - TRBV7-6 TRBD2
TGCAGTGCTAGCCAGGGTCCTGAAGCTTTCTTT CSASQGPEAFF TRBJ1-1 - TRBV20-1 -
TGTGCCAGCAGCCAAGTTGTGGGGGGGAGCACAGATACGCAGTATTTT CASSQVVGGSTDTQYF TRBJ2-3 - TRBV3-1/TRBV3-2 TRBD2
TGTGCCAGTAGTCCCAGACTAGCGGGCACAGATACGCAGTATTTT CASSPRLAGTDTQYF TRBJ2-3 once TRBV19 TRBD2
TGTGCCAGCAGCGGGAGGACCTACGAGCAGTACTTC CASSGRTYEQYF TRBJ2-7 many TRBV7-6 -
TGTGCCAGCAGGTCCACAGGGACAGATACGCAGTATTTT CASRSTGTDTQYF TRBJ2-3 - TRBV6-5 -
TGTGCCAGCAGTTTTGGACTGGAGGCCCAGCATTTT CASSFGLEAQHF TRBJ1-5 once TRBV28 -
TGTGCCAGCAGTTACACGGCCGGGGGGAACACTGAAGCTTTCTTT CASSYTAGGNTEAFF TRBJ1-1 - TRBV6-5 -
TGTGCCAGCAGTGAATCCGGGGGTAATGAAAAACTGTTTTTT CASSESGGNEKLFF TRBJ1-4 - TRBV6-1 -
TGTGCCAGCAGTCGTAACAGGGGACGGGGCAAAAACATTCAGTACTTC CASSRNRGRGKNIQYF TRBJ2-4 - TRBV7-2 TRBD1